The 30 T cell receptor beta chains given below trace back to one sample, sequenced in a study of T-cell reconstitution after alpha-beta-depleted transplantation in children. It was with unique molecular identifiers that the TCRbeta library was prepared. TCRdb re-called the PCR reads through MiXCR, storing one row per CDR3 protein. This sample has about 640,000 distinct CDR3 sequences; approximately 17% occur once, and the top ten carry 1.1%. Specimen: PBMCs from the stem cell graft donor, collected from the stem cell graft. These receptors originate from a human donor who donated a stem cell graft to a child with acute myeloid leukemia.

The chain joins TRBV25-1 to TRBJ2-3, with D possibly matching TRBD1 (7 bases). V was clipped by 8 bases and J by 2 bases, with 17 bases between them. Germline V gene data show CDR1 as MGHDK and CDR2 as SYGVNS. CDR3 length equals 15 residues. This CDR3 reads CASRKQGRPTDTQYF. CDR3 nucleotide sequence: TGTGCCAGCCGAAAACAGGGGAGGCCCACAGATACGCAGTATTTT.

This clonotype was detected many times. The V call is TRBV20-1, the J call TRBJ2-7, with TRBD2 as a possible D gene (7 bases). The V and J ends lost 3 bases and 7 bases respectively, with 10 bases between them. Germline V gives CDR1 DFQATT, CDR2 SNEGSKA (reference sequence). The CDR3 extends over 11 amino acids. The chain's CDR3 is CSARGGREQYV. The CDR3 DNA sequence: TGCAGTGCTAGGGGGGGGCGGGAGCAGTACGTC.

The chain joins TRBV7-9 to TRBJ1-6; 7 bases align to TRBD1. This CDR3 has 14 residues. Per germline, CDR1 SEHNR and CDR2 FQNEAQ (reference sequence). V was clipped by 3 bases and J by 6 bases; unmatched bases: 2. CDR3 amino acids: CASSLRQGNSPLHF. The CDR3 bases are TGTGCCAGCAGCTTGAGACAGGGTAATTCACCCCTCCACTTT.

The sample holds one count of this clonotype. This chain uses TRBV18 with TRBJ1-5; 7 positions agree with TRBD1. The CDR3 is made up of 14 amino acids. Per the germline V gene, CDR1 is KGHSH and CDR2 is LQKENI. The V segment lost 2 bases and the J segment 7 bases; nucleotides outside the gene matches: 5. The CDR3 is CASSPYRGEQPQHF. CDR3 DNA: TGTGCCAGCTCACCATACAGGGGTGAACAGCCCCAGCATTTT.

The chain is built from TRBV7-3 and TRBJ1-1; D remains unclear. Germline loops: CDR1 SGHTA, CDR2 FQGTGA. Trimming removed 5 bases from V and 1 base from J, with 11 bases in between. The CDR3 runs to 14 residues. Here the CDR3 DNA reads TGTGCCAGCAGCGCCTTTGGGCCGAACACTGAAGCTTTCTTT. Its protein is CASSAFGPNTEAFF.

Concerning this clonotype: This may be a read error, as it is one base from a much larger clone. V usage is TRBV29-1 and J usage is TRBJ1-5, with a tentative D call TRBD1 (6 bases). This CDR3 comprises 13 residues. Germline V gives CDR1 SQVTM, CDR2 ANQGSEA. In DNA, the CDR3 is TGCAGCGCCCTACAGGGTGACAATCAGCCCCAGCGTTTT. Translation gives CSALQGDNQPQRF.

This clonotype has just a few counts. The V gene is TRBV20-1, the J gene TRBJ1-2, with D perhaps matching TRBD1 (5 bases). V lost 1 base and J lost 6, with 9 bases in between. The CDR3 runs 12 residues. In germline, CDR1 is DFQATT, CDR2 SNEGSKA (reference sequence). CDR3 in amino acids: CSARVPGHGYTF. CDR3 sequence (DNA): TGCAGTGCTAGAGTTCCGGGACATGGCTACACCTTC.

Many counts were recorded for this clonotype. The V and J genes are TRBV20-1 and TRBJ1-5; D may be TRBD1 (6 bases). Per germline, CDR1 DFQATT and CDR2 SNEGSKA (reference sequence). The CDR3 has 13 residues. V was shortened by 3 bases and J by 5 bases, with 11 bases between the two germline ends. The CDR3 region is CSASAGEDQPQHF. The CDR3 nucleotides read TGCAGTGCTAGTGCAGGGGAGGATCAGCCCCAGCATTTT.

J is TRBJ2-1 and V is TRBV19, with a possible D match to TRBD2 (5 bases). Germline loops: CDR1 LNHDA, CDR2 SQIVND (reference sequence). Trimming removed 1 base at V and 9 bases at J, with 28 bases between. The CDR3 extends over 19 amino acids. CDR3 region: CASSIGRQLPFLNEGEQFF. In DNA, the CDR3 is TGTGCCAGTAGTATAGGGCGGCAGCTCCCCTTTTTGAACGAGGGTGAGCAGTTCTTC.

The V call is TRBV28, the J call TRBJ1-5; tentatively, D is TRBD1 (5 bases). Germline CDR1 MDHEN, CDR2 SYDVKM. The V gene lost 7 bases and the J gene lost 6 bases, with 19 bases spanning the gap. This CDR3 contains 15 residues. This CDR3 reads CASIPRGDLTQPQHF. CDR3 nucleotides: TGTGCCAGCATCCCCCGGGGGGACTTGACTCAGCCCCAGCATTTT.

This clonotype was observed a handful of times. The V gene is TRBV7-2, the J gene TRBJ1-1; TRBD1 might be the D (6 bases). The V end lost 5 bases, the J end lost 11 bases, and 18 bases lay between the germline ends. Germline CDR1 and CDR2: SGHTA and FQGNSA. The length of the CDR3 is 13 residues. The CDR3 sequence: CASSPGEGRGAFF. Here the CDR3 DNA reads TGTGCCAGCAGCCCAGGGGAGGGCAGGGGCGCTTTCTTT.

This clonotype showed up many times. The V call is TRBV5-6, the J call TRBJ1-2, with D maybe TRBD1 (5 bases). The CDR3 contains 14 residues. V gave up 0 bases and J gave up 4 bases, with 10 bases separating them. Germline values: CDR1 SGHDT, CDR2 YYEEEE. This CDR3 reads CASSLAGLSYGYTF. CDR3 nucleotides: TGTGCCAGCAGCTTGGCGGGACTGAGCTATGGCTACACCTTC.

The table lists this clonotype with many counts. V and J are TRBV20-1 and TRBJ1-1; the D gene is possibly TRBD1 (5 bases). The length of the CDR3 is 11 residues. Trimming removed 3 bases from V and 10 bases from J, with 12 bases in between. Per the germline V gene, CDR1 is DFQATT and CDR2 is SNEGSKA (reference sequence). CDR3 residues: CSASLSGGAFF. CDR3 bases: TGCAGTGCTAGTCTCAGTGGGGGAGCTTTCTTT.

The rearrangement joins TRBV20-1 to TRBJ2-1; unclear D gene. Germline CDR1 is DFQATT and CDR2 is SNEGSKA (reference sequence). The CDR3 extends over 13 amino acids. V lost 0 bases and J 7 bases, leaving 10 bases between the germline ends. The CDR3 sequence is CSAREDLWNEQFF. The CDR3, as DNA: TGCAGTGCTAGAGAGGATTTATGGAATGAGCAGTTCTTC.

The gene calls are TRBV5-1 and TRBJ1-1; D is ambiguous. Per the germline V gene, CDR1 is SGHRS and CDR2 is YFSETQ. V was trimmed by 0 bases and J by 1 base, leaving 7 bases between them. The CDR3 is 14 residues long. CDR3 protein: CASSLVWENTEAFF. The CDR3 DNA sequence: TGCGCCAGCAGCTTGGTCTGGGAGAACACTGAAGCTTTCTTT. Drawing the rest from reference TRBV5-1 and TRBJ1-1, the complete variable domain is KAGVTQTPRYLIKTRGQQVTLSCSPISGHRSVSWYQQTPGQGLQFLFEYFSETQRNKGNFPGRFSGRQFSNSRSEMNVSTLELGDSALYLCASSLVWENTEAFFGQGTRLTVV.

The J gene is TRBJ1-1, the V gene TRBV7-9; D unclear. Looked up from germline, CDR1 is SEHNR and CDR2 is FQNEAQ (reference sequence). The CDR3 length is 14 residues. Between the trimmed V and J ends, which lost 0 bases and 6 bases, there was a span of 11 bases. The CDR3 protein is CASSLARSAPEAFF. The CDR3 nucleotides are TGTGCCAGCAGCTTAGCGAGGAGCGCACCTGAAGCTTTCTTT.

The chain has TRBV28 and TRBJ2-3; no firm D call. CDR1 is MDHEN and CDR2 is SYDVKM in the germline V gene. The CDR3 sequence is 15 residues long. Trimming took off 8 bases at V and 2 bases at J, with 17 bases between the two ends. CDR3 in amino acids: CASAAGVRLTDTQYF. The CDR3 bases are TGTGCCAGCGCCGCCGGAGTAAGACTCACAGATACGCAGTATTTT.

A few counts support this clonotype. The chain links TRBV7-2 to TRBJ2-1; 7 nucleotides match TRBD2. The CDR3 consists of 16 residues. In germline, CDR1 is SGHTA, CDR2 FQGNSA. V shed 6 bases and J 7 bases; nucleotides not matched to a gene: 15. CDR3 loop: CASSWDGSSGLNEQFF. DNA for the CDR3: TGTGCCAGCAGTTGGGACGGTTCCTCGGGACTAAATGAGCAGTTCTTC.

Only a few counts were recorded for this clonotype. V and J are TRBV20-1 and TRBJ2-1; 9 nucleotides match TRBD1. The CDR3 runs to 15 residues. CDR1 is DFQATT and CDR2 is SNEGSKA in the germline V gene (reference sequence). After removal of 5 bases from V and 3 bases from J, the junction contained 8 bases not matched to a gene. The CDR3 DNA reads as TGCAGTGCTCGTAGGAGGGACAGGGTCTACAATGAGCAGTTCTTC. This gives the protein CSARRRDRVYNEQFF.

This clonotype was observed at least ten times. This chain joins TRBV20-1 and TRBJ2-3; tentative D call: TRBD1 (6 bases). With 3 bases removed from V and 5 bases from J, the gap between germline ends came to 21 bases. The CDR3 is 16 amino acids. Per germline, CDR1 DFQATT and CDR2 SNEGSKA (reference sequence). CDR3 residues: CSARTGTRSLLDTQYF. The CDR3 DNA sequence: TGCAGTGCTAGGACCGGGACACGGTCACTCTTAGATACGCAGTATTTT.

Concerning this clonotype: Given a much more abundant clone one base away, this may be a read error. The chain's CDR3 is CSARKWGGDTKAFF. Here the CDR3 DNA reads TGCAGTGCTAGAAAGTGGGGAGGGGACACTAAAGCTTTCTTT. This chain links TRBV20-1 with TRBJ1-1; D might be TRBD1 (6 bases). The CDR3 spans 14 residues. Germline V gene sequence: CDR1 DFQATT, CDR2 SNEGSKA (reference sequence).

At least ten counts were recorded for this clonotype. The gene calls are TRBV20-1 and TRBJ2-3; no firm D call. CDR3 length: 13 residues. V dropped 3 bases and J dropped 0 bases, with 7 bases sitting between them. Germline CDR1 DFQATT, CDR2 SNEGSKA (reference sequence). The CDR3, as DNA: TGCAGTGCTAGGTTCGACAGCACAGATACGCAGTATTTT. Translated, it gives CSARFDSTDTQYF.

The rearrangement joins TRBV15 to TRBJ2-2, with TRBD1 as a possible D gene (5 bases). The germline gives CDR1 LNHNV, CDR2 YYDKDF (reference sequence). The CDR3 length is 13 residues. The V gene lost 5 bases and the J gene lost 7 bases, with 11 bases spanning the gap. The CDR3 DNA is TGTGCCACCAGCGTAACACAGGTCGGGGAGCTGTTTTTT. Protein: CATSVTQVGELFF.

The J gene is TRBJ2-1, the V gene TRBV7-9, with TRBD2 matching 8 bases. Germline values: CDR1 SEHNR, CDR2 FQNEAQ (reference sequence). Trimming took 3 bases from V and 4 from J; bases not matched to a gene: 11. This CDR3 comprises 17 residues. As DNA, the CDR3 is TGTGCCAGCAGCTTGTCATCGAGCGGGGGTCTGTACAATGAGCAGTTCTTC. As protein: CASSLSSSGGLYNEQFF.

This sequence joins TRBV7-9 and TRBJ2-1, with 9 bases that match TRBD1. Looked up from germline, CDR1 is SEHNR and CDR2 is FQNEAQ (reference sequence). Losses at the gene ends were 5 bases for V and 7 bases for J; bases not matched to a gene: 9. The CDR3 runs 15 residues. The CDR3 DNA follows: TGTGCCAGCAGCCCCTCCATGGGACAGGGTAATGAGCAGTTCTTC. Protein: CASSPSMGQGNEQFF.

The V call is TRBV7-9, the J call TRBJ2-3, with 12 positions matching TRBD1. CDR1 is SEHNR, CDR2 FQNEAQ, per germline (reference sequence). After removal of 4 bases from V and 3 bases from J, the junction contained 2 bases not matched to a gene. The CDR3 contains 15 residues. CDR3 nucleotide sequence: TGTGCCAGCAGCTCGGGACAGGGGGCGACAGATACGCAGTATTTT. It specifies CASSSGQGATDTQYF. The complete variable domain, with remaining parts taken from reference TRBV7-9 and TRBJ2-3, reads DTGVSQNPRHKITKRGQNVTFRCDPISEHNRLYWYRQTLGQGPEFLTYFQNEAQLEKSRLLSDRFSAERPKGSFSTLEIQRTEQGDSAMYLCASSSGQGATDTQYFGPGTRLTVL.

This clonotype was observed many times. The chain joins TRBV5-5 to TRBJ2-7, with a possible D match to TRBD1 (6 bases). Trimming left V 0 bases short and J 3 bases short, with 19 bases between. Germline CDR1 and CDR2: SGHKS and YYEKEE (reference sequence). The CDR3 runs to 17 residues. In DNA form, the CDR3 reads TGTGCCAGCAGCTTGGAGAGTTGGGACATAGCTTACTACGAGCAGTACGTC. It translates to CASSLESWDIAYYEQYV.

V is TRBV7-2 and J is TRBJ1-1, with TRBD1 matching over 8 bases. The V and J ends lost 4 bases and 7 bases, in that order; junction bases with no gene match: 5. CDR1 is SGHTA and CDR2 is FQGNSA in the germline V gene. CDR3 length equals 13 residues. The CDR3 sequence is CASSSGQGNEAFF. The CDR3 DNA is TGTGCCAGCAGCTCAGGACAGGGAAATGAAGCTTTCTTT. The whole variable domain, filled in from reference TRBV7-2 and TRBJ1-1, reads GAGVSQSPSNKVTEKGKDVELRCDPISGHTALYWYRQSLGQGLEFLIYFQGNSAPDKSGLPSDRFSAERTGGSVSTLTIQRTQQEDSAVYLCASSSGQGNEAFFGQGTRLTVV.

CDR3: CASNRGTDTQYF. CDR3 nucleotides: TGTGCCAGCAATCGGGGGACAGATACGCAGTATTTT. The chain couples TRBV28 to TRBJ2-3; the D gene is possibly TRBD2 (6 bases). Germline V gene lookup returns CDR1 MDHEN and CDR2 SYDVKM. This CDR3 spans 12 amino acids. The germline V and J ends were trimmed by 7 bases and 3 bases, with 8 bases remaining between them.

This clonotype was observed at least ten times. The genes are TRBV20-1 and TRBJ2-7, with 9 positions matching TRBD1. Germline-derived CDR1 and CDR2 are DFQATT and SNEGSKA (reference sequence). The CDR3 extends over 15 amino acids. The J segment lost 1 base and the V segment lost 0 bases, leaving 4 bases of the junction unmatched. CDR3 sequence reads: CSAREQGARSYEQYF. The CDR3 DNA reads TGCAGTGCTAGAGAACAGGGGGCGCGGTCCTACGAGCAGTACTTC.